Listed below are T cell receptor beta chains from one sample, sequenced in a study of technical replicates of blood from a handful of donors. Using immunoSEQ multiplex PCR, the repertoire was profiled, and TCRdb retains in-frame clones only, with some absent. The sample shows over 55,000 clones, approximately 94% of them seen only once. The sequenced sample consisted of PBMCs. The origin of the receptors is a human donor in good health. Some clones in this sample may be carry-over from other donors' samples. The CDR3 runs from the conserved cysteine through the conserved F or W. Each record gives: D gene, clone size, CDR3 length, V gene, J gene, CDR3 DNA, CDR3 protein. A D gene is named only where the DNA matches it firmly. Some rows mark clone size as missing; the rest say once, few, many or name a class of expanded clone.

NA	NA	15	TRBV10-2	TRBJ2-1	TGCGCCACCAGGGGCTTAGGGGCCTCCTACAATGAGCAGTTCTTC	CATRGLGASYNEQFF
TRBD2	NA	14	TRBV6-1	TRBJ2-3	TGTGCCAGCAGTGCGGGACTACACACAGATACGCAGTATTTT	CASSAGLHTDTQYF
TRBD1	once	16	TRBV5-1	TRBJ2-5	TGCGCCAGCAGCTTGTCGCCGACAGGGTGGTTGGAGACCCAGTACTTC	CASSLSPTGWLETQYF
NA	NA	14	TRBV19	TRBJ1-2	TGTGCCAGTAGTATGAGGGTAACACCCTATGGCTACACCTTC	CASSMRVTPYGYTF
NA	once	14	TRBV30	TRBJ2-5	TGTGCCTGGAGTGTATCAGTATATCAAGAGACCCAGTACTTC	CAWSVSVYQETQYF
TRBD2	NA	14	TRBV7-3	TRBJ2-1	TGTGCCAGCAGCTTAAGCGGGAGGTCCAATGAGCAGTTCTTC	CASSLSGRSNEQFF
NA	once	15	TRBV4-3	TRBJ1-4	TGCGCCAGCAGCCCCCGGACAGTAGATAGTGAAAAACTGTTTTTT	CASSPRTVDSEKLFF
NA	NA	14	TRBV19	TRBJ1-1	TGTGCCAGTAGTGTCAGGCAAATGAACACTGAAGCTTTCTTT	CASSVRQMNTEAFF
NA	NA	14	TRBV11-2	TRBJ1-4	TGTGCCAGCAGCGAAGTAAAAGGGGGAGAAAAACTGTTTTTT	CASSEVKGGEKLFF
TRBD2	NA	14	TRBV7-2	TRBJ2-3	TGTGCCAGCACCCTACTAGCGAACACAGATACGCAGTATTTT	CASTLLANTDTQYF
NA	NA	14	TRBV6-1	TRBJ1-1	TGTGCCAGCACCGCGGGGTATATGAACACTGAAGCTTTCTTT	CASTAGYMNTEAFF
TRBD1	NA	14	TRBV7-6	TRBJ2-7	TGTGCCAGCAGCTTAGTTACAGGGGCCTACGAGCAGTACTTC	CASSLVTGAYEQYF
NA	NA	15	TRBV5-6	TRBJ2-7	TGTGCCAGCAGCTTGGGGCAGGGGACCGTCCACGAGCAGTACTTC	CASSLGQGTVHEQYF
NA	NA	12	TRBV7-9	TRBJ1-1	TGTGCCAGCAGCCTCGGGTACACTGAAGCTTTCTTT	CASSLGYTEAFF